The source of this T cell receptor (beta chain) is a study of cytomegalovirus exposure and HLA in healthy donors. The PCR ran on 60 Vbeta and 13 Jbeta primers. TCRdb's table, derived via immunoSEQ multiplex PCR, lists solely in-frame clones and lacks some. Seen here are 100,000 to 150,000 clones, roughly 80% observed once, and the top ten hold over 0.95%. V was pared by 10 bases and J by 6 bases, with 20 bases between. The CDR3 length is 14 residues. Germline values: CDR1 SNHLY, CDR2 FYNNEI. Sequences were obtained from PBMCs. This clonotype was sampled from a girl aged 2 to 10 in good health and CMV-seronegative. The chain carries TRBV2 and TRBJ2-3; possibly TRBD2 for D (7 bases). The CDR3 DNA reads as TGTGCCACCATAGTTGGGGGGGCCACGGATACGCAGTATTTT. This translates into CATIVGGATDTQYF.